Presented here are 21 T cell receptor beta chains from one specimen sequenced in a study of early T cells in non-severe SARS-CoV-2 infection. TCRdb used MiXCR to reprocess the 5' RACE reads, holding one entry per CDR3 protein. The repertoire holds about 72,000 distinct CDR3 sequences, with around 10% as singletons. The material was whole blood, obtained at baseline. The receptors were sampled from an adult who was a healthcare worker with PCR-confirmed SARS-CoV-2 infection or an uninfected control (not recorded which).

Ten or more counts support this clonotype. This rearrangement joins TRBV12-3 or TRBV12-4 to TRBJ1-1; D call uncertain. The CDR3 runs to 14 residues. The V end lost 0 bases, the J end lost 1 base, and 6 bases lay between the germline ends. CDR3 DNA sequence: TGTGCCAGCAGTTTAGCCTGGGGGAACACTGAAGCTTTCTTT. It yields the protein CASSLAWGNTEAFF.

This clonotype came up many times. The chain is built from TRBV12-3 or TRBV12-4 and TRBJ1-5; D ambiguous. The CDR3 contains 12 residues. The V gene lost 4 bases and the J gene lost 9 bases, with 10 bases spanning the gap. The DNA for the CDR3 is TGTGCCAGCAGTTCTCATTCCTCGCCCCAGCATTTT. This translates into CASSSHSSPQHF.

The table lists this clonotype with a few counts. Here the CDR3 DNA reads TGCGCCAGCGGAGCGGGGACCAGCACAGATACGCAGTATTTT. Its protein is CASGAGTSTDTQYF. This chain connects TRBV5-1 to TRBJ2-3; TRBD2 agrees at 7 bases. Germline loops: CDR1 SGHRS, CDR2 YFSETQ. The CDR3 loop spans 14 amino acids. With 7 bases clipped from V and 0 bases from J, the junction kept 5 bases outside the gene matches.

In this sample, this clonotype turned up many times. The chain has TRBV5-1 and TRBJ1-1, with TRBD1 matching 10 bases. Germline lookup yields CDR1 SGHRS and CDR2 YFSETQ. The V segment lost 2 bases and the J segment 2 bases; nucleotides outside the gene matches: 6. This CDR3 has 16 residues. The CDR3 DNA sequence: TGCGCCAGCAGCTTAAGGACAGGGGGGTCTAACACTGAAGCTTTCTTT. Translated, it gives CASSLRTGGSNTEAFF.

The chain carries TRBV7-3 and TRBJ2-3, with D tentatively TRBD2 (7 bases). CDR1 is SGHTA and CDR2 is FQGTGA in the germline V gene. The CDR3 extends over 14 amino acids. With 5 bases removed from V and 6 bases from J, the gap between germline ends came to 15 bases. This chain's CDR3 is CASSLQGGADTQYF. CDR3 bases: TGTGCCAGCAGCCTCCAAGGGGGGGCGGATACGCAGTATTTT.

This clonotype has just a few counts. V usage is TRBV20-1 and J usage is TRBJ1-2; 8 bases align to TRBD1. With V trimmed by 3 bases and J by 8 bases, 11 bases remained unmatched. Germline V lookup: CDR1 DFQATT, CDR2 SNEGSKA (reference sequence). This CDR3 comprises 14 residues. The chain's CDR3 is CSASLTQGAQGYTF. The DNA for the CDR3 is TGCAGTGCTAGTCTCACGCAGGGGGCGCAAGGCTACACCTTC.

The V gene is TRBV2, the J gene TRBJ1-5; 12 nucleotides line up with TRBD1. The CDR3 covers 16 residues. Germline lookup yields CDR1 SNHLY and CDR2 FYNNEI. V shed 8 bases and J 0 bases; nucleotides not matched to a gene: 5. The CDR3 DNA is TGTGCCAGCGCGGGACAGGGGGCAAGTAGCAATCAGCCCCAGCATTTT. It specifies CASAGQGASSNQPQHF.

This clonotype appeared many times. The CDR3, as DNA: TGTGCCTGGGGGGATTACGAGCAGTACTTC. This codes for CAWGDYEQYF. This chain joins TRBV30 and TRBJ2-7; no firm D call. The germline V and J ends were trimmed by 5 bases and 4 bases, with 6 bases remaining between them. In germline, CDR1 is GTSNPN, CDR2 SVGIG (reference sequence). CDR3 length: 10 amino acids.

This clonotype was observed a few times. The V gene is TRBV9, the J gene TRBJ2-7, with 7 positions matching TRBD2. Germline assignment: CDR1 SGDLS and CDR2 YYNGEE. V trimming: 5 bases; J trimming: 1 base; junction bases outside the gene matches: 0. This CDR3 region has 12 residues. CDR3 region: CASSSGSYEQYF. The DNA of the CDR3 is TGTGCCAGCAGTAGCGGGTCCTACGAGCAGTACTTC.

The V gene is TRBV6-4, the J gene TRBJ1-6; D remains unclear. Trimming took 5 bases from V and 0 from J, leaving 14 bases between them. In germline, CDR1 is MRHNA, CDR2 SNTAGT. CDR3 length: 17 residues. CDR3 in amino acids: CASSWLHESSYNSPLHF. DNA for the CDR3: TGTGCCAGCAGTTGGCTTCATGAGAGCTCCTATAATTCACCCCTCCACTTT.

This clonotype was observed many times. The V gene is TRBV3-1, the J gene TRBJ1-1, with TRBD1 identical over 7 bases. Looked up from germline, CDR1 is LGHDT and CDR2 is YNNKEL (reference sequence). Germline trimming cut 6 bases from V and 2 bases from J; bases unmatched to any gene: 6. CDR3 length equals 14 residues. The CDR3 loop reads CASSQQGSNTEAFF. CDR3 in DNA: TGTGCCAGCAGTCAACAGGGGAGTAACACTGAAGCTTTCTTT.

The rearrangement links TRBV3-2 to TRBJ2-3; no check of the table's D call, TRBD2, against the DNA was made. TRBV3-2 is tagged as a pseudogene. The CDR3 loop spans 16 amino acids. CDR3 coding DNA: TGTGCCAGCAGCTCCCGGACTAGCGGGGCCGGAGTTACGCAGTATTTT. Translation gives CASSSRTSGAGVTQYF.

This chain links TRBV11-3 with TRBJ1-1; D is undetermined. The V and J ends lost 2 bases and 10 bases respectively, with 17 bases between them. Germline assignment: CDR1 SGHNT and CDR2 YENEEA. This CDR3 has 14 residues. CDR3 sequence: CASSLSSDGGRAFF. Written as DNA, the CDR3 is TGTGCCAGCAGCTTATCTTCCGACGGAGGGAGAGCTTTCTTT. The complete variable domain, with remaining parts taken from reference TRBV11-3 and TRBJ1-1, reads EAGVVQSPRYKIIEKKQPVAFWCNPISGHNTLYWYLQNLGQGPELLIRYENEEAVDDSQLPKDRFSAERLKGVDSTLKIQPAELGDSAVYLCASSLSSDGGRAFFGQGTRLTVV.

The rearrangement joins TRBV2 to TRBJ2-1; TRBD1 matches at 8 bases. CDR1 SNHLY and CDR2 FYNNEI come from the germline V gene. V shed 7 bases and J 3 bases; nucleotides not matched to a gene: 5. The CDR3 spans 14 residues. The CDR3 sequence: CASTPGQVYNEQFF. The CDR3 coding sequence is TGTGCCAGCACCCCGGGACAGGTCTACAATGAGCAGTTCTTC.

This chain uses TRBV5-1 with TRBJ2-1; a weak D match, TRBD1 (5 bases). Between the trimmed V and J ends, which lost 4 bases and 2 bases, there was a span of 13 bases. Germline loops: CDR1 SGHRS, CDR2 YFSETQ. This CDR3 spans 15 amino acids. The CDR3 region is CASSPDRPPYNEQFF. The CDR3 region has the DNA TGCGCCAGCAGCCCCGACAGACCCCCCTACAATGAGCAGTTCTTC.

The chain has TRBV11-2 and TRBJ2-3, with D possibly being TRBD1 or TRBD2 (6 bases each). The ends were cut back, 5 bases at V and 9 bases at J, with 15 bases in the middle. Germline V gene sequence: CDR1 SGHAT, CDR2 FQNNGV. CDR3 length equals 13 residues. CDR3 loop: CASSPAGGGTQYF. As DNA, the CDR3 is TGTGCCAGCAGCCCGGCCGGGGGCGGGACGCAGTATTTT.

This clonotype has only a few counts. V gene TRBV6-5 combines with J gene TRBJ2-7, with D perhaps TRBD2 (5 bases). Trimming pared 0 bases from V and 0 bases from J, leaving 9 bases between. The CDR3 sequence is 15 residues long. Germline CDR1 is MNHEY and CDR2 is SVGAGI. CDR3 DNA sequence: TGTGCCAGCAGTTACTCCACTGGGAGCTCCTACGAGCAGTACTTC. This encodes CASSYSTGSSYEQYF.

At least ten counts were recorded for this clonotype. This chain links TRBV27 with TRBJ1-6; 8 positions agree with TRBD1. The CDR3 runs 15 residues. Germline lookup yields CDR1 MNHEY and CDR2 SMNVEV (reference sequence). Germline trimming cut 3 bases from V and 10 bases from J; bases unmatched to any gene: 8. The CDR3: CASSFHPGQDSPLHF. The CDR3 DNA reads TGTGCCAGCAGTTTTCACCCGGGACAGGACTCACCCCTCCACTTT.

This clonotype was seen at least ten times. This sequence joins TRBV14 and TRBJ1-2, with D uncertain. The germline V gene has CDR1 SGHDN and CDR2 FVKESK. This CDR3 has 13 residues. The ends were cut back, 4 bases at V and 7 bases at J, with 13 bases in the middle. CDR3 nucleotides: TGTGCCAGCAGCCCAGGTAGAAGTTCTGGCTACACCTTC. It encodes CASSPGRSSGYTF.

The rearrangement joins TRBV12-3 or TRBV12-4 to TRBJ2-1, with D unresolved. V dropped 5 bases and J dropped 4 bases, with 15 bases sitting between them. CDR3 length: 15 residues. CDR3: CASSKDQGVYNEQFF. The CDR3, as DNA: TGTGCCAGCAGTAAAGACCAAGGTGTATACAATGAGCAGTTCTTC.

This chain joins TRBV4-1 and TRBJ2-4, with D hard to call. Germline CDR1 is MGHRA and CDR2 is YSYEKL. The CDR3 is made up of 14 amino acids. The V gene lost 3 bases and the J gene lost 1 base, with 7 bases spanning the gap. The CDR3 spells CASSQGEAKNIQYF. The CDR3 region has the DNA TGCGCCAGCAGCCAGGGCGAGGCCAAAAACATTCAGTACTTC.